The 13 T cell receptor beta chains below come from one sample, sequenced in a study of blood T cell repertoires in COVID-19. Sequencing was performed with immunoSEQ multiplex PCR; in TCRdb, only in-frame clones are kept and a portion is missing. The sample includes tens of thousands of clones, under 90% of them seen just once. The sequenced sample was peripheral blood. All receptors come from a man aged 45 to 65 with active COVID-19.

The CDR3 protein is CASSQDHRSYEQYF. The CDR3 nucleotides read TGTGCCAGCAGCCAAGATCACAGATCCTACGAGCAGTACTTC. This chain joins TRBV3-1 (or the pseudogene TRBV3-2) and TRBJ2-7, with D unresolved. CDR1 and CDR2 from the germline V gene are LGHDT and YNNKEL (reference sequence). The CDR3 spans 14 residues. V lost 0 bases, J lost 1 base, and 7 bases lay in between.

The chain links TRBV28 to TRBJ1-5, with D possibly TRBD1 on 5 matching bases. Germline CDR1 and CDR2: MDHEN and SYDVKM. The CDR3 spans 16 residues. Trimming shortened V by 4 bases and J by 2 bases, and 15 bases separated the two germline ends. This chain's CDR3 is CASSSDRQYGNQPQHF. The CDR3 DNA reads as TGTGCCAGCAGTTCCGATCGACAGTATGGCAATCAGCCCCAGCATTTT.

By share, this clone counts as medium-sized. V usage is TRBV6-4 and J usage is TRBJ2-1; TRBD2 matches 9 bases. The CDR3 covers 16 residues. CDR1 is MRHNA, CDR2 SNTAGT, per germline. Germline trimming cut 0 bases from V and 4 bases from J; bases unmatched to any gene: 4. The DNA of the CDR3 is TGTGCCAGCAGTGACTCTCCTAGCGGGGCTTACAATGAGCAGTTCTTC. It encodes CASSDSPSGAYNEQFF.

The CDR3 nucleotides are TGTGCCAGCAGCGAAGGGGGGACTAGAGACGGGGAGCTGTTTTTT. Its translation: CASSEGGTRDGELFF. The chain uses TRBV9 and TRBJ2-2; 8 nucleotides match TRBD2. Unmatched junction bases numbered 8, after V lost 3 bases and J lost 7 bases. The CDR3 has 15 residues. In germline, CDR1 is SGDLS, CDR2 YYNGEE.

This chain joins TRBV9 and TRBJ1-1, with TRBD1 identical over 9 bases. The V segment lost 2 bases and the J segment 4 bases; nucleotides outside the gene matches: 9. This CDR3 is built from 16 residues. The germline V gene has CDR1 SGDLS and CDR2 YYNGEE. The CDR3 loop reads CASSVDAGTGFTEAFF. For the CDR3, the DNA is TGTGCCAGCAGCGTTGACGCCGGGACAGGGTTCACTGAAGCTTTCTTT.

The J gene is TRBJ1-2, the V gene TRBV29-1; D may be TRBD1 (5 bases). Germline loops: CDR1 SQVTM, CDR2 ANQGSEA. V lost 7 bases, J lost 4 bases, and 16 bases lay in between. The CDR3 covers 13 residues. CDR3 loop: CSAGGGRLYGYTF. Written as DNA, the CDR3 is TGCAGCGCCGGGGGTGGAAGGCTCTATGGCTACACCTTC.

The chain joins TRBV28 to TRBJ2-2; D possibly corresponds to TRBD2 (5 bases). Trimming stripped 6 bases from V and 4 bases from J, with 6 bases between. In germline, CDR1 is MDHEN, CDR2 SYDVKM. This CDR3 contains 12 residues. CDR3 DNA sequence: TGTGCCAGCAGCGCGGGCACCGGGGAGCTGTTTTTT. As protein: CASSAGTGELFF.

Written as DNA, the CDR3 is TGTGCCAGCAGTACCTCCTCCCCAGGACAAGAGACCCAGTACTTC. Translated: CASSTSSPGQETQYF. This sequence joins TRBV6-2 or TRBV6-3 and TRBJ2-5; D gene unclear. Trimming took off 5 bases at V and 2 bases at J, with 15 bases between the two ends. Germline lookup yields CDR1 MNHEY and CDR2 SVGEGT. The CDR3 sequence is 15 residues long.

CDR3 in amino acids: CASSYSGLAALDTQYF. In nucleotides, the CDR3 is TGTGCCAGCAGTTACTCGGGACTAGCAGCCCTGGATACGCAGTATTTT. The chain employs TRBV6-5 and TRBJ2-3; 9 bases line up with TRBD2. CDR1 and CDR2 from the germline V gene are MNHEY and SVGAGI. V dropped 0 bases and J dropped 6; count of bases not matched to a gene: 7. This CDR3 comprises 16 residues.

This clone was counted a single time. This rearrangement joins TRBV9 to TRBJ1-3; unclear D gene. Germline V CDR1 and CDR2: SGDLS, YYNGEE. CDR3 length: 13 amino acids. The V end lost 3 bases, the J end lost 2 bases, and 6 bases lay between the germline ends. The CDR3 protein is CASSAGAGNTIYF. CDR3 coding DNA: TGTGCCAGCAGCGCAGGTGCTGGAAACACCATATATTTT.

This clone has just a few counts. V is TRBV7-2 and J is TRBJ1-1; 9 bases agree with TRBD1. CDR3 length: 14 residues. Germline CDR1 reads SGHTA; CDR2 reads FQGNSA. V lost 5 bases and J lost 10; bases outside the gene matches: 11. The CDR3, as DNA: TGTGCCAGCAGCACTGGACAGGGGAGGAAGGGAGCTTTCTTT. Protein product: CASSTGQGRKGAFF.

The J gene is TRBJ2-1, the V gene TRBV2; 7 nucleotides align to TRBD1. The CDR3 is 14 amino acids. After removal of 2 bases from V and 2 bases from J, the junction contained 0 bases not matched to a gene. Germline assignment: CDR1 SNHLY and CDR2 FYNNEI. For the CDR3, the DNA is TGTGCCAGCAGTGAACAGGGGGCCTACAATGAGCAGTTCTTC. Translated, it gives CASSEQGAYNEQFF.

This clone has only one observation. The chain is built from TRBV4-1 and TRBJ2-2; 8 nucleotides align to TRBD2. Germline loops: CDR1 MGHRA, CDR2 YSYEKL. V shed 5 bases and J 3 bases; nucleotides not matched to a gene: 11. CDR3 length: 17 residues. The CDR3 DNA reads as TGCGCCAGCAGCGGAGGGTTTAGCGGGACTCACACCGGGGAGCTGTTTTTT. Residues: CASSGGFSGTHTGELFF.